This TCR beta chain was identified during a study of T cell responses to AZD1222 COVID-19 vaccine. CDR1 is SNHLY and CDR2 is FYNNEI in the germline V gene. With 4 bases removed from V and 6 bases from J, the gap between germline ends came to 18 bases. This CDR3 has 16 amino acids. Study observations and caveats: Regions 160-218 and 743-854 held dominance among vaccine-associated CD4 TCRs, which spanned spike. Reports say nearly half of spike-specific TCRs go after unmutated variant regions. Seropositive AZD1222 recipients at baseline numbered only five or six.

Concerning this clone itself: Its specificity is unknown.

TCRdb keeps only in-frame clones here, not all; method: immunoSEQ multiplex PCR. The sample includes roughly 110,000 clones, 88% seen only once; the top ten take 6.5%. The source of this sequence is an adult who received the AZD1222 COVID-19 vaccine. The rearrangement uses TRBV2 and TRBJ2-2; D perhaps matches TRBD2 (5 bases). The source material was peripheral blood, sampled 28 days after the second AZD1222 dose. CDR3 residues: CASSVEGSGSPGELFF. The DNA of the CDR3 is TGTGCCAGCAGTGTAGAGGGCAGCGGTTCACCCGGGGAGCTGTTTTTT.